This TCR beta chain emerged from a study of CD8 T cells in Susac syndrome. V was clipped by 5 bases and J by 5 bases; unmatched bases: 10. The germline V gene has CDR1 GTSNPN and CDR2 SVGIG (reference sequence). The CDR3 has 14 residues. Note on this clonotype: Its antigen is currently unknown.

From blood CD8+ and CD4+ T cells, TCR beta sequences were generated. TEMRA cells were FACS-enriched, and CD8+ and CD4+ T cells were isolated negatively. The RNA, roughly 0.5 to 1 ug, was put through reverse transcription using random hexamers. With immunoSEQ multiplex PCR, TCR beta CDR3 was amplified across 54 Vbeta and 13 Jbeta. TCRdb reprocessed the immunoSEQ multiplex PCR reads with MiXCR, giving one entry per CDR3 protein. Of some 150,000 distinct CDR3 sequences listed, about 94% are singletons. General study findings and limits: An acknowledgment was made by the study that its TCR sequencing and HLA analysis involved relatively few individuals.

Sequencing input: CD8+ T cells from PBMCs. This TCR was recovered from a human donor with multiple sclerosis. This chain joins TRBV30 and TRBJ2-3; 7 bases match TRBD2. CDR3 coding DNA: TGTGCCTGGGGCGAGCGGGGTGCGGTAGATACGCAGTATTTT. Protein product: CAWGERGAVDTQYF.